Shown below are 12 T cell receptor beta chains from a single sample sequenced in a study of blood T cell repertoires in COVID-19. Sequenced by immunoSEQ multiplex PCR; TCRdb stores in-frame clones only, minus some. The sample contains roughly 400,000 clones, roughly 90% of which appear only once. The sequenced sample was PBMCs or T cells enriched from blood (not recorded which). These TCRs come from a young woman who had been exposed to COVID-19.

The V call is TRBV5-5, the J call TRBJ2-7; 8 bases are shared with TRBD1. Germline CDR1 reads SGHKS; CDR2 reads YYEKEE (reference sequence). V was clipped by 2 bases and J by 9 bases; unmatched bases: 10. The CDR3 contains 14 residues. The CDR3 nucleotides read TGTGCCAGCAGCTTTTTCACCATAGGACAGGGGCAGTACTTC. As protein: CASSFFTIGQGQYF.

The chain uses TRBV5-1 and TRBJ2-5; 7 bases are a match to TRBD2. The CDR3 contains 14 residues. Trimming took 4 bases from V and 3 from J; bases not matched to a gene: 6. Germline-derived CDR1 and CDR2 are SGHRS and YFSETQ. CDR3 bases: TGCGCCAGCAGCGTCGGGACTATCAAAGAGACCCAGTACTTC. It specifies CASSVGTIKETQYF.

This chain uses TRBV11-1 with TRBJ2-7; D is perhaps TRBD2 (5 bases). V was clipped by 5 bases and J by 1 base, with 18 bases between them. CDR1 is SGHAT, CDR2 FQDESV, per germline (reference sequence). The CDR3 extends over 16 amino acids. CDR3 nucleotide sequence: TGTGCCAGCAGCGCCATCATAGGCGGAGGTTCCTACGAGCAGTACTTC. It yields the protein CASSAIIGGGSYEQYF.

The chain has TRBV12-3 or TRBV12-4 and TRBJ2-3, with unresolved D. CDR3 length: 12 residues. Trimming took off 7 bases at V and 1 base at J, with 6 bases between the two ends. The CDR3 nucleotides read TGTGCCAGCAACTTCGGCACAGATACGCAGTATTTT. It codes for CASNFGTDTQYF.

The gene calls are TRBV9 and TRBJ1-3; 7 bases fit TRBD1. In germline, CDR1 is SGDLS, CDR2 YYNGEE. The CDR3 has 17 residues. V gave up 3 bases and J gave up 0 bases; unmatched junction bases: 9. The CDR3 region is CASSGQGNILSGNTIYF. In DNA form, the CDR3 reads TGTGCCAGCAGCGGACAGGGTAACATTCTCTCTGGAAACACCATATATTTT.

The chain couples TRBV25-1 to TRBJ2-7; 11 bases align to TRBD2. Per germline, CDR1 MGHDK and CDR2 SYGVNS. The CDR3 has 17 residues. Germline trimming cut 11 bases from V and 0 bases from J; bases unmatched to any gene: 15. CDR3 bases: TGTGCCGAGCAGACCCCTCTAGCGGGAGGAGACTCCTACGAGCAGTACTTC. Translated: CAEQTPLAGGDSYEQYF.

The chain couples TRBV11-1 to TRBJ2-1, with a possible D match to TRBD2 (7 bases). Germline V CDR1 and CDR2: SGHAT, FQDESV (reference sequence). Trimming took off 1 base at V and 6 bases at J, with 10 bases between the two ends. This CDR3 contains 14 residues. The chain's CDR3 is CASSLEGGSNEQFF. CDR3 nucleotides: TGTGCCAGCAGCTTAGAGGGGGGGAGCAATGAGCAGTTCTTC.

The rearrangement joins TRBV9 to TRBJ2-2; a weak D match, TRBD1 (6 bases). Trimming cost V 6 bases and J 0 bases, with 9 bases left between them. The CDR3 length is 14 residues. Germline values: CDR1 SGDLS, CDR2 YYNGEE. CDR3 DNA: TGTGCCAGCATGTCAGGGGCGAACACCGGGGAGCTGTTTTTT. Protein product: CASMSGANTGELFF.

This chain uses TRBV27 with TRBJ1-4, with 8 nucleotides matching TRBD1. Losses at the gene ends were 5 bases for V and 0 bases for J; bases not matched to a gene: 2. Germline CDR1 is MNHEY and CDR2 is SMNVEV (reference sequence). The CDR3 loop spans 15 amino acids. The CDR3 reads CASSDRGTTNEKLFF. DNA of the CDR3: TGTGCCAGCAGTGACAGGGGTACAACTAATGAAAAACTGTTTTTT.

The chain recombines TRBV28 with TRBJ1-3, with TRBD1 matching over 7 bases. CDR3 size: 18 residues. With 5 bases clipped from V and 4 bases from J, the junction kept 17 bases outside the gene matches. Germline CDR1 is MDHEN and CDR2 is SYDVKM. The CDR3 coding sequence is TGTGCCAGCAGTCTCTTTTCACTGACAGGGCCCTCCGGAAACACCATATATTTT. Its protein product is CASSLFSLTGPSGNTIYF.

V and J are TRBV15 and TRBJ2-7, with D possibly being TRBD2 (6 bases). The germline V gene encodes CDR1 LNHNV and CDR2 YYDKDF (reference sequence). The CDR3 loop spans 16 amino acids. Trimming cost V 1 base and J 3 bases, with 16 bases left between them. The CDR3 coding sequence is TGTGCCACCAGCAGAGCCAAAGCGGGTGGGCTCTACGAGCAGTACTTC. Protein: CATSRAKAGGLYEQYF.

V and J are TRBV5-5 and TRBJ2-2; perhaps TRBD1 as D (6 bases). V lost 4 bases and J lost 7, with 17 bases in between. Germline CDR1 and CDR2: SGHKS and YYEKEE (reference sequence). This CDR3 has 15 residues. The CDR3, as DNA: TGTGCCAGCAGCCTCGAATGGACAGCAGGCGGGGAGCTGTTTTTT. This codes for CASSLEWTAGGELFF.